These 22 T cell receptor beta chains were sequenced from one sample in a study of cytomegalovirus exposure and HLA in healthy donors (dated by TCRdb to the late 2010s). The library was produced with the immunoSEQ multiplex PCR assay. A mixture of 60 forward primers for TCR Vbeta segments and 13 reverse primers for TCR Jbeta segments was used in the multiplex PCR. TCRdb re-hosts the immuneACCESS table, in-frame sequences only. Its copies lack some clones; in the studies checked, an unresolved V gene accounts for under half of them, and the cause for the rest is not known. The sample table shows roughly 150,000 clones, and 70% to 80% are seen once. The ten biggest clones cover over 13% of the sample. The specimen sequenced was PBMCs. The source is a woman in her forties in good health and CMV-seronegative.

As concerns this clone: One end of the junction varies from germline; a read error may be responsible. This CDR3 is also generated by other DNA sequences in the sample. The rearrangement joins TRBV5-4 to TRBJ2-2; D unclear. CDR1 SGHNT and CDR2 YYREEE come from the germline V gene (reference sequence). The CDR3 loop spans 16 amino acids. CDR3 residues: CASSPGRSLGPGELFF. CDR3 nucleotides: TGTGCCAGCAGCCCGGGTCGATCTTTGGGTCCCGGAGAGCTGTTTTTT.

CDR3 nucleotides: TGTGCCAGCAGCTTGCCAGGGACGGTGGGGGCTGGCTACACCTTC. Translation gives CASSLPGTVGAGYTF. The gene calls are TRBV5-4 and TRBJ1-2, with D maybe TRBD1 (6 bases). This CDR3 contains 15 residues. The ends were cut back, 1 base at V and 7 bases at J, with 17 bases in the middle. Per the germline V gene, CDR1 is SGHNT and CDR2 is YYREEE (reference sequence).

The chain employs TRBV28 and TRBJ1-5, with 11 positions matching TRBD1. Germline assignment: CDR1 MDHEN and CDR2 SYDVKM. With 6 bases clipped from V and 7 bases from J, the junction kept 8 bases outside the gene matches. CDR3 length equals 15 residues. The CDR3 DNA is TGTGCCAGCAGCCCTGGGGACAGGGGGATACAGCCCCAGCATTTT. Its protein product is CASSPGDRGIQPQHF.

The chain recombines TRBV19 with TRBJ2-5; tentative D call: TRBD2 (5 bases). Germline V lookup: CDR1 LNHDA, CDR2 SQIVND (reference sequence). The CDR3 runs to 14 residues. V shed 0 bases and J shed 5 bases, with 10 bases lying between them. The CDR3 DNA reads TGTGCCAGTAGTATAGACTGGTGGGAGGAGACCCAGTACTTC. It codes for CASSIDWWEETQYF.

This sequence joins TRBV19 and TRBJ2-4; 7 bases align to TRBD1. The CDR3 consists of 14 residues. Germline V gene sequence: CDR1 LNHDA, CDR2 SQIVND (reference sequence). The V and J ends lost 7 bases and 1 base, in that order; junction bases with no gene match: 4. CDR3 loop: CASMATGAKNIQYF. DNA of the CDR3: TGTGCCAGTATGGCGACAGGGGCCAAAAACATTCAGTACTTC.

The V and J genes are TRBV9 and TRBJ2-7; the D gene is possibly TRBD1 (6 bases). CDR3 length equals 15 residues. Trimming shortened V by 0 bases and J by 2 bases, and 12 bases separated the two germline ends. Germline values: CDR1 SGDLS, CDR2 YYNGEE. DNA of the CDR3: TGTGCCAGCAGCGTAGGGGCAGGGGATACCTACGAGCAGTACTTC. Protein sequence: CASSVGAGDTYEQYF.

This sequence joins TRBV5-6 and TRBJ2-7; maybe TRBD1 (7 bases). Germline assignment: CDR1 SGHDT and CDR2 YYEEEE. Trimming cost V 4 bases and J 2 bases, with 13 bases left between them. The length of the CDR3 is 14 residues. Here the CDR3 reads CASSPGGNAYEQYF. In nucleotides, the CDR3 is TGTGCCAGCAGCCCAGGGGGGAACGCCTACGAGCAGTACTTC.

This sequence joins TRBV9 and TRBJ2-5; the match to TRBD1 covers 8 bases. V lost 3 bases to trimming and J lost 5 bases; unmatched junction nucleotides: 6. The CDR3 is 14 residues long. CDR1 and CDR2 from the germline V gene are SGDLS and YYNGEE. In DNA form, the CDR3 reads TGTGCCAGCAGCGCGGGACAGGTCGACGAGACCCAGTACTTC. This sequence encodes CASSAGQVDETQYF.

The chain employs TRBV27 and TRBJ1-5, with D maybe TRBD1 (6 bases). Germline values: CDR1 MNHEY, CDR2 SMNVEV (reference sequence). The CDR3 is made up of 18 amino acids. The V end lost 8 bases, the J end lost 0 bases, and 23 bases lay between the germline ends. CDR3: CASAIQGPRLYSNQPQHF. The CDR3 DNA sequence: TGTGCCAGCGCGATCCAGGGGCCTAGACTTTATAGCAATCAGCCCCAGCATTTT.

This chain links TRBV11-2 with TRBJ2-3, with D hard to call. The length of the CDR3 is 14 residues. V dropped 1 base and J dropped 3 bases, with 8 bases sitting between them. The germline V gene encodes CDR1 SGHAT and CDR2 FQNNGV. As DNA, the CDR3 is TGTGCCAGCAGCTTAGGCGTCGATACAGATACGCAGTATTTT. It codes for CASSLGVDTDTQYF.

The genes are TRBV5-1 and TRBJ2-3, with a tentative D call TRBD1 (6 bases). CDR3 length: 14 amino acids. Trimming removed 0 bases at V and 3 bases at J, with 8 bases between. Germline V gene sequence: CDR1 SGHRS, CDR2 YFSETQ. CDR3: CASSLGGHTDTQYF. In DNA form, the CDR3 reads TGCGCCAGCAGCTTGGGGGGGCATACAGATACGCAGTATTTT.

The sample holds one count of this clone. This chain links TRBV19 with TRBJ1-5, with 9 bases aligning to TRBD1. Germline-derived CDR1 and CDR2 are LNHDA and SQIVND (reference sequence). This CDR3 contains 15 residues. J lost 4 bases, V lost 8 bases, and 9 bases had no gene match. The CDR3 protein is CASHLGQGENQPQHF. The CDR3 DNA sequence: TGTGCCAGTCATTTGGGACAGGGAGAAAATCAGCCCCAGCATTTT.

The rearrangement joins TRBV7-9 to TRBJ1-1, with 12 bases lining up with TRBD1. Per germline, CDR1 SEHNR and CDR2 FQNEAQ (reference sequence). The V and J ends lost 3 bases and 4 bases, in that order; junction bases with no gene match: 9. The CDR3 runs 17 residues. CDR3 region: CASSLGTGGVGSTEAFF. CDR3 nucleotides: TGTGCCAGCAGCTTGGGGACAGGGGGCGTTGGGAGCACTGAAGCTTTCTTT.

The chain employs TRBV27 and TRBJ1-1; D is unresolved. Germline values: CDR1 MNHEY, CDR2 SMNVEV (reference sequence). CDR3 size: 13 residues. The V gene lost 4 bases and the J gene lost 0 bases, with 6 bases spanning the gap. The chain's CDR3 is CASSSLVNTEAFF. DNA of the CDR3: TGTGCCAGCAGTTCTTTAGTGAACACTGAAGCTTTCTTT.

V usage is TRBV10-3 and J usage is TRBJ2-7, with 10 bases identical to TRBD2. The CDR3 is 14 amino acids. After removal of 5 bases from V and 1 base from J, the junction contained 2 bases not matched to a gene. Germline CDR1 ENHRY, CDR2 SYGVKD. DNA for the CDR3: TGTGCCATCAGTCCTAGCGGGGGTTCCTACGAGCAGTACTTC. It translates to CAISPSGGSYEQYF.

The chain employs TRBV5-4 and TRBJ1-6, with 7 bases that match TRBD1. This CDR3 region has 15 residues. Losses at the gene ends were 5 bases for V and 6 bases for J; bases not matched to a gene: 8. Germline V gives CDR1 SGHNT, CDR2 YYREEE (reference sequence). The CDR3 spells CASRSGTVLNSPLHF. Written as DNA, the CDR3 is TGTGCCAGCAGGTCCGGGACAGTCCTTAATTCACCCCTCCACTTT.

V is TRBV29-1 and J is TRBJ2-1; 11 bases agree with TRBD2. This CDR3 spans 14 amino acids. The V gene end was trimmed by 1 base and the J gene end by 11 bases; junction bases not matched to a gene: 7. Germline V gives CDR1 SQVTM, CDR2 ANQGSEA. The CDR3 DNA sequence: TGCAGCGTTGAAGGTCCGGCTAGCGGGAGGAAGCAGTTCTTC. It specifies CSVEGPASGRKQFF.

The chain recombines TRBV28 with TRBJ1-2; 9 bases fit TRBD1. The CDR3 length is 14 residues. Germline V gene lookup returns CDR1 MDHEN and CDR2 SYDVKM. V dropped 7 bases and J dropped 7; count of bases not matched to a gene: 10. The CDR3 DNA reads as TGTGCCAGCACTCCCGGGACAGGGTTTTTTGGCTACACCTTC. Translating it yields CASTPGTGFFGYTF.

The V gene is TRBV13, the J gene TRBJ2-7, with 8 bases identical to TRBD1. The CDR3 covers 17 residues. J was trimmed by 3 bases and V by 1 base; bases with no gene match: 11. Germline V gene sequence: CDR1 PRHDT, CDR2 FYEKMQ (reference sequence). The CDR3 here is CASSLAGTGIRNYEQYF. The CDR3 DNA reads TGTGCCAGCAGCTTAGCCGGGACAGGAATTCGCAACTACGAGCAGTACTTC.

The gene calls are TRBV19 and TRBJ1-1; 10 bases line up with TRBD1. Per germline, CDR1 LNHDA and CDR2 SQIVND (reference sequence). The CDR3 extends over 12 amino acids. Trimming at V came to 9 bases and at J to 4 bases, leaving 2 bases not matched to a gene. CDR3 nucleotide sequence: TGTGCCAGCGGGACAGGGGTCACTGAAGCTTTCTTT. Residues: CASGTGVTEAFF.

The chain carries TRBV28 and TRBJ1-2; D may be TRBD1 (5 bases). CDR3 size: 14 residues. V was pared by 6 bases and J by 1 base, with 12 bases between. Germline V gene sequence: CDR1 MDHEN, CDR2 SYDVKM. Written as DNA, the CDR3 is TGTGCCAGCAGAGGAGGGACCCTTAACTATGGCTACACCTTC. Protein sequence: CASRGGTLNYGYTF.

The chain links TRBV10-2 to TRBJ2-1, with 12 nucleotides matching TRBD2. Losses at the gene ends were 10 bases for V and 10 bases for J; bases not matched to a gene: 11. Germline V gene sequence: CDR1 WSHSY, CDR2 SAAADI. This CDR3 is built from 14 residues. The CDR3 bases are TGCGCCACCGCGACTAGCGGGGGCGTGTCGGAGCAGTTCTTC. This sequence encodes CATATSGGVSEQFF.